The sequence of this T cell receptor beta chain was determined in a study of response to subunit inactivated influenza vaccine. Whole-study findings and limits: Every seasonal influenza vaccination brings in few new T cells, the authors suggested.

Remarks on this clonotype: Its antigen is undetermined.

The CDR3 consists of 14 residues. The germline V gene encodes CDR1 SGHRS and CDR2 YFSETQ. V was cut by 1 base and J by 5 bases, with 13 bases left in between. Each CDR3 protein gets one entry after TCRdb re-called the RT-PCR reads with MiXCR. Among around 580,000 distinct CDR3 sequences listed, 12% to 15% were seen once. The source is a man aged 50 to 60 who received an inactivated influenza vaccine. The sample in question was PBMCs from blood, obtained 12 days after vaccination. The V call is TRBV5-1, the J call TRBJ2-7, with a tentative D call TRBD1 (6 bases). The CDR3 reads CASSLRGSADEQYF. CDR3 bases: TGCGCCAGCAGCTTGAGGGGGAGCGCAGACGAGCAGTACTTC.